This TCR beta chain is from a study of radiation and T cells in renal cell carcinoma. Findings and limits, study-wide: Top tumor clonotypes rose in blood 2 weeks post-radiation, then contracted. Pretreatment tumor biopsies were lacking, so baseline clonotypes are unknown.

Time point defined: blood 4 weeks post-SBRT, at nephrectomy. Specified treatment: 15 Gy SBRT to primary tumor, nephrectomy 4 weeks later. The V gene's germline CDR1 is LNHNV and CDR2 YYDKDF (reference sequence). The CDR3 length is 14 residues. Deletions cut 2 bases from V and 1 base from J, with 5 bases between. This table comes from immunoSEQ multiplex PCR, and its TCRdb copy is limited to in-frame clones, with some not included. The sample holds more than 120,000 clones, approximately 86% seen once. On this clone itself: No antigen is known for it.

The chain links TRBV15 to TRBJ1-4, with a weak D call TRBD1 (5 bases). The TCR originated in a woman between 45 and 65 years old with renal cell carcinoma. Sequenced here: blood, sampled from a patient whose treatment included radiotherapy and nephrectomy. CDR3 in amino acids: CATSRQGTNEKLFF. The CDR3 DNA follows: TGTGCCACCAGCAGACAGGGAACTAATGAAAAACTGTTTTTT.